This T cell receptor beta chain is drawn from a study of cytomegalovirus exposure and HLA in healthy donors. With respect to this clone: The target antigen is unknown.

Germline loops: CDR1 SNHLY, CDR2 FYNNEI. There are 14 residues in the CDR3. J gave up 1 base and V 4 bases, and 1 base lay outside the gene matches. Study conclusions and caveats: Reportedly, HLA-A and HLA-B alleles of most subjects were accurately predicted from TCR beta.

PCR involved 60 Vbeta and 13 Jbeta primers. Authors' methods: Roughly 83 million unique TCR beta chains, roughly 11 million of them shared, were counted by a later analysis. Only in-frame clones appear in the TCRdb table, and some are missing; sequencing was by immunoSEQ multiplex PCR. D and trimming were read from the DNA, whereas the V and J calls and clone size are those reported in that table. The repertoire holds about 160,000 clones, with approximately 88% as singletons. The sequence was obtained from a boy aged 2 to 9 in good health and CMV-seronegative. The genes are TRBV2 and TRBJ2-1, with TRBD2 identical over 7 bases. The source material was PBMCs. As DNA, the CDR3 is TGTGCCAGCAGTGGGACTAGTTCCTACAATGAGCAGTTCTTC. Protein product: CASSGTSSYNEQFF.